This T cell receptor beta chain was obtained from a study of human T cells and chemical hapten exposure. Study at large: The study patch tested 0.01% DPC on the upper back and read results at 6 days.

Authors' analysis steps: Sample-level TCR yields exhibited a median of roughly 96,000, with a range of roughly 20,000 to 750,000. TCRdb reprocessed the RACE reads via MiXCR and lists one record per CDR3 protein. The V and J calls were not made by the authors but by TCRdb's processing. The sample lists tens of thousands of distinct CDR3 sequences, more than 8% seen once, with around 28% in the top ten. Time point given: patch test 3, about 24 weeks after DPC sensitization. Specified treatment: therapeutic diphenylcyclopropenone sensitization with weekly scalp DPC. The total RNA was obtained from whole blood that was not fractionated. Alopecia patients, 18 to 70 years old and DPC-suitable, served as donors. Many counts were recorded for this clonotype. The antigen remains undetermined. A read error may produce the germline difference seen at one junction end. Points from the study as a whole: TCRs at high frequency, those above 1 in 1000, did not change with DPC sensitization.

CDR1 and CDR2 from the germline V gene are MGHRA and YSYEKL. The CDR3 extends over 18 amino acids. The source is a man aged 45-60 years with alopecia areata. Some clones in this sample may be carry-over from other donors' samples. The sample consisted of whole blood, taken in connection with sensitization to the hapten diphenylcyclopropenone (DPC). The rearrangement joins TRBV4-1 to TRBJ2-1, with 7 positions matching TRBD2. CDR3 in amino acids: CASTQMGAEPGGYNEQFF. In nucleotides, the CDR3 is TGCGCCAGCACCCAAATGGGCGCCGAGCCGGGGGGATACAATGAGCAGTTCTTC.